This is a list of T cell receptor beta chains from one sample in a study of blood T cells in healthy people across ages. TCRdb redid the calling of the 5' RACE reads with MiXCR, one entry per CDR3 protein. The sample lists about 760,000 distinct CDR3 sequences; more than 50% were seen once. The sample consisted of blood. The source of these receptors is a man aged 40-55 years in good health. Both conserved end residues are part of each CDR3. D genes are given only for firm matches. Clone size is stated in some rows and not others, as once, few, many or a class when expanded.

v_call: TRBV7-2; j_call: TRBJ1-2; d_call: -; clone_size: -; cdr3_nt: TGTGCCAGCAGCTTAGTTCCAGAGACCTATGGCTACACCTTC; cdr3_aa: CASSLVPETYGYTF
v_call: TRBV7-9; j_call: TRBJ2-4; d_call: -; clone_size: -; cdr3_nt: TGTGCCAGCAGCTCGTCGGGCCCGAACGACATTCAGTACTTC; cdr3_aa: CASSSSGPNDIQYF
v_call: TRBV20-1; j_call: TRBJ1-5; d_call: -; clone_size: -; cdr3_nt: TGCAGTGTTAACAGGGATAGCAATCAGCCCCAGCATTTT; cdr3_aa: CSVNRDSNQPQHF
v_call: TRBV12-3/TRBV12-4; j_call: TRBJ2-5; d_call: TRBD2; clone_size: -; cdr3_nt: TGTGCCAGCAGACAAGGACTAGCGGGTTTTCAAGAGACCCAGTACTTC; cdr3_aa: CASRQGLAGFQETQYF
v_call: TRBV2; j_call: TRBJ1-1; d_call: TRBD1; clone_size: -; cdr3_nt: TGTGCCAGCAGGAATTCAGGGGGCGCAAACACTGAAGCTTTCTTT; cdr3_aa: CASRNSGGANTEAFF
v_call: TRBV10-2; j_call: TRBJ2-3; d_call: TRBD2; clone_size: -; cdr3_nt: TGCGCCAGCAGACTAGCGGGGATCACAGATACGCAGTATTTT; cdr3_aa: CASRLAGITDTQYF
v_call: TRBV12-3/TRBV12-4; j_call: TRBJ1-6; d_call: TRBD1; clone_size: -; cdr3_nt: TGTGCCAGCAGGGAACCGGGACAGGGTAACTCACCCCTCCACTTT; cdr3_aa: CASREPGQGNSPLHF
v_call: TRBV6-5; j_call: TRBJ2-7; d_call: -; clone_size: many; cdr3_nt: TGTGCCAGCACCACAGGGTTCAACGAGCAGTACTTC; cdr3_aa: CASTTGFNEQYF
v_call: TRBV7-3; j_call: TRBJ2-1; d_call: TRBD2; clone_size: -; cdr3_nt: TGTGCCAGCAGCCCCGCCGCAGCGCTAGCGGGAGGGCCTTTAGTCCATGAGCAGTTCTTC; cdr3_aa: CASSPAAALAGGPLVHEQFF
v_call: TRBV9; j_call: TRBJ2-5; d_call: TRBD1; clone_size: few; cdr3_nt: TGTGCCAGCAGCGAAGGCGGCAGGGGGCAAGAGACCCAGTACTTC; cdr3_aa: CASSEGGRGQETQYF
v_call: TRBV11-3; j_call: TRBJ1-1; d_call: TRBD1; clone_size: -; cdr3_nt: TGTGCCAGCAGCGCGAAGGACAGGGCCGCTGAAGCTTTCTTT; cdr3_aa: CASSAKDRAAEAFF
v_call: TRBV20-1; j_call: TRBJ2-5; d_call: -; clone_size: -; cdr3_nt: TGCAGTGCTAGAGTCCCGAGGGGGGATGCTCCAGAGACCCAGTACTTC; cdr3_aa: CSARVPRGDAPETQYF